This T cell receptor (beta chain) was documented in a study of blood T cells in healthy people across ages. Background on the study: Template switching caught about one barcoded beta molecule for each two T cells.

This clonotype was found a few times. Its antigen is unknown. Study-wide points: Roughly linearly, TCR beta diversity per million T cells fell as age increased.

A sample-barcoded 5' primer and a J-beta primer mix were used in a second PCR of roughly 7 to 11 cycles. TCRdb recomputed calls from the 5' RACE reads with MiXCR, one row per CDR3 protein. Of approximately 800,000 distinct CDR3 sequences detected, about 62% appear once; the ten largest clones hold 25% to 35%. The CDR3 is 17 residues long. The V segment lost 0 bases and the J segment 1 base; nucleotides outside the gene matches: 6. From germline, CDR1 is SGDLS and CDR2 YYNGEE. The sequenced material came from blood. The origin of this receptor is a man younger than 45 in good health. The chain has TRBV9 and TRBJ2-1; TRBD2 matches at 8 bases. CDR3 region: CASSVAREGLSYNEQFF. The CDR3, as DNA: TGTGCCAGCAGCGTAGCTCGGGAGGGGTTATCCTACAATGAGCAGTTCTTC.